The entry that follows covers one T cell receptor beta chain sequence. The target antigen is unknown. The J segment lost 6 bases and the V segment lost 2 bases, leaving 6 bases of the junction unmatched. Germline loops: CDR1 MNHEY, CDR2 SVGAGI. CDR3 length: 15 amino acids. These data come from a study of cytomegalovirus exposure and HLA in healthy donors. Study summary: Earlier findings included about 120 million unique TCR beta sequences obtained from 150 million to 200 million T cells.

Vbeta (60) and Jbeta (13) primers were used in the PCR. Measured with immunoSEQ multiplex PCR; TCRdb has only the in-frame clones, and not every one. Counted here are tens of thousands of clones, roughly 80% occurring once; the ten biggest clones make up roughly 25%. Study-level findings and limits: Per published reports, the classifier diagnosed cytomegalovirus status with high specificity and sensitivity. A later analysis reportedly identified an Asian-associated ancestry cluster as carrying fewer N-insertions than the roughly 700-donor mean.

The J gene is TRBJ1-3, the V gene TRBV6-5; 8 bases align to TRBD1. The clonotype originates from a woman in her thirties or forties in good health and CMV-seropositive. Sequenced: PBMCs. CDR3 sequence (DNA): TGTGCCAGCAGTTACGGTCAGGGGGCATTAAACACCATATATTTT. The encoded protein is CASSYGQGALNTIYF.